These 26 T cell receptor beta chains came from one sample sequenced in a study of cytomegalovirus exposure and HLA in healthy donors (dated by TCRdb to about 2017). The receptor library was made with the immunoSEQ multiplex PCR assay. For the multiplex PCR, a mixture combining 60 forward primers for TCR Vbeta segments and 13 reverse primers for TCR Jbeta segments was used. This immuneACCESS table, as held by TCRdb, lists in-frame sequences with V and J called but not all clones. Of the missing ones, under half trace to an unresolved V gene in checked studies; the others have no known cause. This sample lists roughly 87,000 clones; 70% to 80% were detected once. The ten biggest clones cover about 15% of the sample. The specimen was PBMCs. The receptor set was obtained from a woman in her thirties or forties in good health and CMV-seropositive.

This chain connects TRBV30 to TRBJ2-3; tentative D call: TRBD2 (7 bases). V dropped 2 bases and J dropped 2 bases, with 11 bases sitting between them. The CDR3 covers 14 residues. Germline loops: CDR1 GTSNPN, CDR2 SVGIG (reference sequence). The CDR3 DNA reads as TGTGCCTGGAGTCCGGGGGGCCACACAGATACGCAGTATTTT. This sequence encodes CAWSPGGHTDTQYF.

The V call is TRBV18, the J call TRBJ2-7, with TRBD1 matching over 7 bases. The V gene end was trimmed by 3 bases and the J gene end by 2 bases; junction bases not matched to a gene: 7. This CDR3 has 15 residues. CDR1 is KGHSH, CDR2 LQKENI, per germline. DNA of the CDR3: TGTGCCAGCTCACCGGGGGACAGAGAAACCTACGAGCAGTACTTC. Translating gives CASSPGDRETYEQYF.

The J gene is TRBJ1-2, the V gene TRBV30; D remains ambiguous. Germline V gene data show CDR1 as GTSNPN and CDR2 as SVGIG (reference sequence). Trimming shortened V by 1 base and J by 8 bases, and 5 bases separated the two germline ends. The CDR3 is made up of 10 amino acids. CDR3 region: CAWSGEGYTF. In DNA, the CDR3 is TGTGCCTGGAGTGGGGAGGGCTACACCTTC. Using reference TRBV30 and TRBJ1-2 for the parts outside the CDR3, the full variable domain is SQTIHQWPATLVQPVGSPLSLECTVEGTSNPNLYWYRQAAGRGLQLLFYSVGIGQISSEVPQNLSASRPQDRQFILSSKKLLLSDSGFYLCAWSGEGYTFGSGTRLTVV.

The rearrangement links TRBV10-3 to TRBJ1-1; possibly TRBD1 for D (5 bases). CDR3 size: 16 residues. V shed 2 bases and J shed 4 bases, with 17 bases lying between them. The germline V gene has CDR1 ENHRY and CDR2 SYGVKD. In nucleotides, the CDR3 is TGTGCCATCAGTGAGAGGGGTGGCGGGGGGGGCACTGAAGCTTTCTTT. It encodes CAISERGGGGGTEAFF.

V is TRBV6-5 and J is TRBJ1-5; D perhaps matches TRBD1 (6 bases). CDR1 is MNHEY, CDR2 SVGAGI, per germline. V was cut by 6 bases and J by 0 bases, with 12 bases left in between. The CDR3 sequence is 15 residues long. The chain's CDR3 is CASSLDRYSNQPQHF. The DNA for the CDR3 is TGTGCCAGCAGCCTCGACAGGTATAGCAATCAGCCCCAGCATTTT.

The chain links TRBV19 to TRBJ1-4; 8 bases are a match to TRBD1. The CDR3 length is 16 residues. Germline V CDR1 and CDR2: LNHDA, SQIVND (reference sequence). V shed 6 bases and J 0 bases; nucleotides not matched to a gene: 6. CDR3: CASSRRTGSTNEKLFF. The CDR3 coding sequence is TGTGCCAGTAGCCGAAGGACAGGGTCAACTAATGAAAAACTGTTTTTT.

The chain joins TRBV29-1 to TRBJ2-1; tentative D call: TRBD2 (5 bases). The germline gives CDR1 SQVTM, CDR2 ANQGSEA. The ends were cut back, 6 bases at V and 8 bases at J, with 17 bases in the middle. This CDR3 has 13 residues. The CDR3 region is CSVDRDRADEQFF. The CDR3 bases are TGCAGCGTCGACCGGGATAGGGCCGATGAGCAGTTCTTC.

The chain uses TRBV7-6 and TRBJ1-2; maybe TRBD1 (6 bases). Germline loops: CDR1 SGHVS, CDR2 FNYEAQ. The CDR3 loop spans 15 amino acids. V dropped 2 bases and J dropped 8 bases, with 18 bases sitting between them. The CDR3 region is CASSLYPSQGRGYTF. In DNA form, the CDR3 reads TGTGCCAGCAGCTTATATCCTTCCCAGGGGCGCGGCTACACCTTC. Using reference TRBV7-6 and TRBJ1-2 for the parts outside the CDR3, the full variable domain is GAGVSQSPRYKVTKRGQDVALRCDPISGHVSLYWYRQALGQGPEFLTYFNYEAQQDKSGLPNDRFSAERPEGSISTLTIQRTEQRDSAMYRCASSLYPSQGRGYTFGSGTRLTVV.

The chain is built from TRBV27 and TRBJ2-1; TRBD2 matches 12 bases. The J segment lost 9 bases and the V segment lost 5 bases, leaving 14 bases of the junction unmatched. The CDR3 has 17 amino acids. Germline CDR1 MNHEY, CDR2 SMNVEV (reference sequence). This CDR3 is CASSDPIASGGAVEQFF. As DNA, the CDR3 is TGTGCCAGCAGTGATCCCATCGCTAGCGGGGGGGCTGTTGAGCAGTTCTTC.

J is TRBJ1-6 and V is TRBV25-1; 9 nucleotides match TRBD1. J gave up 7 bases and V 7 bases, and 8 bases lay outside the gene matches. Germline V gives CDR1 MGHDK, CDR2 SYGVNS. The CDR3 loop spans 15 amino acids. CDR3 DNA: TGTGCCAGCAAGCCCGGGACAGGGTCCAATTCACCCCTCCACTTT. This translates into CASKPGTGSNSPLHF.

The CDR3 protein is CATIAGGSSYEQYF. The CDR3 DNA sequence: TGTGCCACTATAGCGGGGGGAAGCTCCTACGAGCAGTACTTC. The chain combines TRBV10-3 with TRBJ2-7; 10 bases align to TRBD2. Germline V gives CDR1 ENHRY, CDR2 SYGVKD. V lost 10 bases to trimming and J lost 0 bases; unmatched junction nucleotides: 6. The CDR3 is 14 amino acids.

This chain uses TRBV11-2 with TRBJ2-3, with 13 bases matching TRBD2. CDR1 SGHAT and CDR2 FQNNGV come from the germline V gene. V trimming: 4 bases; J trimming: 8 bases; junction bases outside the gene matches: 6. The CDR3 contains 15 residues. The CDR3 DNA follows: TGTGCCAGCAGCTCCCCCGGGACTAGCGGGGTTACGCAGTATTTT. Translation: CASSSPGTSGVTQYF.

V usage is TRBV28 and J usage is TRBJ2-7, with 8 positions matching TRBD2. The CDR3 length is 15 residues. In germline, CDR1 is MDHEN, CDR2 SYDVKM. The ends lost 4 bases at V and 2 bases at J; junction bases unmatched: 7. CDR3 region: CASSSHGRVPYEQYF. The CDR3 DNA reads as TGTGCCAGCAGTTCCCACGGGAGGGTCCCCTACGAGCAGTACTTC.

This clone occurred once. J is TRBJ1-1 and V is TRBV19, with 7 bases fitting TRBD1. V was pared by 4 bases and J by 4 bases, with 3 bases of the junction left unmatched. The CDR3 totals 13 residues. From germline, CDR1 is LNHDA and CDR2 SQIVND (reference sequence). The CDR3 spells CASSKQGSTEAFF. CDR3 nucleotide sequence: TGTGCCAGTAGTAAACAGGGGAGCACTGAAGCTTTCTTT. The full variable domain, in which reference TRBV19 and TRBJ1-1 provide the parts outside the CDR3, is DGGITQSPKYLFRKEGQNVTLSCEQNLNHDAMYWYRQDPGQGLRLIYYSQIVNDFQKGDIAEGYSVSREKKESFPLTVTSAQKNPTAFYLCASSKQGSTEAFFGQGTRLTVV.

In its sample, this clone was seen a few times. The J gene is TRBJ1-6, the V gene TRBV29-1; no firm D call. The CDR3 consists of 13 residues. Germline V gene lookup returns CDR1 SQVTM and CDR2 ANQGSEA. V lost 4 bases to trimming and J lost 5 bases, with 9 bases between them. The CDR3 here is CSVASSNNSPLHF. The CDR3 DNA reads as TGCAGCGTTGCTTCCAGTAATAATTCACCCCTCCACTTT.

The rearrangement joins TRBV6-6 to TRBJ1-1; a weak D match, TRBD1 (5 bases). The CDR3 spans 14 residues. V was clipped by 7 bases and J by 3 bases, with 15 bases between them. The germline gives CDR1 MNHNY, CDR2 SVGAGI (reference sequence). CDR3 region: CASIDSNSYTEAFF. The CDR3 DNA follows: TGTGCCAGCATCGACAGCAACTCTTACACTGAAGCTTTCTTT.

The chain uses TRBV12-2 and TRBJ2-7; the table assigns TRBD2, which was not confirmed against the DNA. TRBV12-2 is given as a pseudogene. The CDR3 contains 18 residues. This CDR3 is CASRLAHSGTSGYYEQYF. The CDR3 DNA reads as TGTGCAAGTCGCTTAGCGCATTCAGGGACTAGCGGATACTACGAGCAGTACTTC.

In this sample, this clone turned up once. CDR3 sequence (DNA): TGTGCCAGCAGCTTGTCCAGGGAAGAGACCCAGTACTTC. Translating it yields CASSLSREETQYF. V and J are TRBV5-8 and TRBJ2-5, with D maybe TRBD1 (5 bases). V lost 1 base, J lost 3 bases, and 7 bases lay in between. CDR3 length: 13 amino acids. Germline assignment: CDR1 SGHTS and CDR2 YDEGEE.

The rearrangement uses TRBV5-1 and TRBJ1-1; 9 bases map to TRBD1. Unmatched junction bases numbered 4, after V lost 0 bases and J lost 1 base. The CDR3 is 16 amino acids. Germline V gene lookup returns CDR1 SGHRS and CDR2 YFSETQ. CDR3 in amino acids: CASSLEQGAGNTEAFF. In nucleotides, the CDR3 is TGCGCCAGCAGCTTGGAACAGGGGGCTGGGAACACTGAAGCTTTCTTT.

The chain uses TRBV7-8 and TRBJ2-2; 8 bases map to TRBD2. The trim removed 5 bases at V and 1 base at J, leaving 6 bases unmatched. Germline CDR1 is SGHVS and CDR2 is FQNEAQ. This CDR3 has 16 amino acids. CDR3 bases: TGTGCCAGCAGCCCGCGGACTAGCTTGAACACCGGGGAGCTGTTTTTT. Amino acids: CASSPRTSLNTGELFF.

This clone has a handful of counts. The V gene is TRBV7-2, the J gene TRBJ2-7; 10 bases agree with TRBD2. V trimming: 5 bases; J trimming: 5 bases; junction bases outside the gene matches: 12. The V gene's germline CDR1 is SGHTA and CDR2 FQGNSA. The CDR3 is made up of 16 amino acids. The CDR3 sequence: CASSRPRGLANHEQYF. The CDR3 DNA follows: TGTGCCAGCAGCCGGCCTCGGGGACTAGCGAATCACGAGCAGTACTTC.

This chain connects TRBV6-1 to TRBJ1-2, with D possibly TRBD1 on 5 matching bases. In germline, CDR1 is MNHNS, CDR2 SASEGT. CDR3 length equals 15 residues. The germline V and J ends were trimmed by 4 bases and 0 bases, with 12 bases remaining between them. CDR3 amino acids: CASSGQLPANYGYTF. The CDR3 DNA sequence: TGTGCCAGCAGTGGACAGCTACCAGCTAACTATGGCTACACCTTC.

The gene calls are TRBV21-1 and TRBJ2-5; the DNA was not used to check the table's D call, TRBD2. TRBV21-1 is termed a pseudogene. The CDR3 spans 15 residues. The CDR3: CASSTRSGRSRSQYF. As DNA, the CDR3 is TGTGCCAGCAGCACCCGGAGCGGGAGGTCTAGGTCCCAGTACTTC.

The V call is TRBV27, the J call TRBJ2-7; possible D gene TRBD2, 7 bases. The CDR3 extends over 19 amino acids. From germline, CDR1 is MNHEY and CDR2 SMNVEV (reference sequence). V lost 10 bases to trimming and J lost 3 bases, with 34 bases between them. As DNA, the CDR3 is TGTGCCAACTCGAACCTAGGGGGTGAGTGGGGGGGAGCAGGCTACGAGCAGTACTTC. This gives the protein CANSNLGGEWGGAGYEQYF.

This clone was counted between two and nine times. The chain employs TRBV19 and TRBJ2-7, with 10 bases identical to TRBD1. The V segment lost 11 bases and the J segment 4 bases; nucleotides outside the gene matches: 5. The CDR3 sequence is 12 residues long. Germline assignment: CDR1 LNHDA and CDR2 SQIVND (reference sequence). In DNA form, the CDR3 reads TGTGCCTCGGGACAGGGGTTATACGAGCAGTACTTC. Translation gives CASGQGLYEQYF.

This rearrangement joins TRBV7-9 to TRBJ2-4; a weak D match, TRBD1 (5 bases). Trimming stripped 5 bases from V and 3 bases from J, with 14 bases between. This CDR3 region has 15 residues. Per germline, CDR1 SEHNR and CDR2 FQNEAQ (reference sequence). In DNA, the CDR3 is TGTGCCAGCAGCCGAGCAGGGCTAGGCAAAAACATTCAGTACTTC. Its translation is CASSRAGLGKNIQYF.